This T cell receptor (beta chain) was retrieved from a study of cytotoxic CD8 clonotypes in ibrutinib-treated CLL. Study-level results: Shared public clonotypes were rare, and on treatment they either got smaller or stayed the same.

Repertoires were generated with immunoSEQ multiplex PCR, while TCRdb's copy carries only in-frame clones and drops some. The table has more than 140,000 clones, about 72% seen once. This CDR3 spans 16 amino acids. The V gene lost 2 bases and the J gene lost 1 base, with 14 bases spanning the gap. Germline V lookup: CDR1 SGHVS, CDR2 FQNEAQ. Points on this clone: Its antigen is unidentified.

This receptor was obtained from a human donor with chronic lymphocytic leukemia. J is TRBJ1-1 and V is TRBV7-8; D gene uncertain. The sample in question was PBMCs, obtained after 12 months of ibrutinib treatment. The CDR3 region is CASSLRQAQQNTEAFF. CDR3 nucleotide sequence: TGTGCCAGCAGCTTACGTCAGGCACAACAGAACACTGAAGCTTTCTTT.